This T cell receptor (beta chain) came from a study of cytomegalovirus exposure and HLA in healthy donors. PCR primers comprised 60 Vbeta and 13 Jbeta primers. Only in-frame clones appear in the TCRdb table, and some are missing; sequencing was by immunoSEQ multiplex PCR. The data contain roughly 120,000 clones, about 82% of them seen just once; the ten biggest clones take up 5% to 5.5%. Germline V gene lookup returns CDR1 SGHDT and CDR2 YYEEEE. V lost 1 base to trimming and J lost 6 bases, with 7 bases between them. This CDR3 contains 12 residues. The chain couples TRBV5-6 to TRBJ1-2; D remains ambiguous. What was sequenced was PBMCs. This clonotype was sampled from a man younger than 40 in good health and CMV-seronegative. The CDR3: CASSLPEDGYTF. As DNA, the CDR3 is TGTGCCAGCAGCTTGCCCGAGGATGGCTACACCTTC.